This TCR beta chain was found in a study of T cell responses to AZD1222 COVID-19 vaccine. Study results and caveats: Rises in breadth and depth of Spike-specific TCRs came after two AZD1222 doses.

Profiling relied on immunoSEQ multiplex PCR, and the TCRdb table lists in-frame clones only, not all of them. The sample carries tens of thousands of clones, about 74% recorded once. Remarks on this clone: Its antigen is unidentified.

Material: peripheral blood, obtained 28 days after the second AZD1222 dose. This clonotype originated in an adult who received the AZD1222 COVID-19 vaccine.

CDR3 in amino acids: CASSFPQRTDTQYF. Here the CDR3 DNA reads TGTGCCAGCAGCTTCCCACAACGCACAGATACGCAGTATTTT. The V call is TRBV7-9, the J call TRBJ2-3; D is undetermined. Germline V gives CDR1 SEHNR, CDR2 FQNEAQ (reference sequence). CDR3 length: 14 amino acids. V was trimmed by 3 bases and J by 1 base, leaving 8 bases between them.